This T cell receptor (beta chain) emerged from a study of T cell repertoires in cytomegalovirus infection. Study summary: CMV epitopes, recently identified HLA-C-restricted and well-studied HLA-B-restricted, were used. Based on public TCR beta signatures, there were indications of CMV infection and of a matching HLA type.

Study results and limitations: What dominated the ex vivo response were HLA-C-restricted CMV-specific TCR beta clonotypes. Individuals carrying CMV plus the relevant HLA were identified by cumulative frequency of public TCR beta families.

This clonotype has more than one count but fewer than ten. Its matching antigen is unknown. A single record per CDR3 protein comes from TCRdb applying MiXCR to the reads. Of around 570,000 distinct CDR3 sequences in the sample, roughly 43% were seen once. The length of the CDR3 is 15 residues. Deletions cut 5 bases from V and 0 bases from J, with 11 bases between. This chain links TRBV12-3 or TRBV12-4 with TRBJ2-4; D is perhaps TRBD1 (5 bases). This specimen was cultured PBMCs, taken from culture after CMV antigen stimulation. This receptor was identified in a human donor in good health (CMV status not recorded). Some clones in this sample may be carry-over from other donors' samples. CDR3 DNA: TGTGCCAGCAGTCCAGCCAGGGAAGCCAAAAACATTCAGTACTTC. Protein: CASSPAREAKNIQYF.